What follows are 24 T cell receptor beta chains derived from one specimen sequenced in a study of beta chain features in type 1 diabetes. The sequenced template was cDNA made from the entire isolated RNA. Profiled with immunoSEQ multiplex PCR; TCRdb holds only in-frame clones, not every one. The table shows 400,000 to 450,000 clones, with approximately 15% occurring only once. The sample taken for sequencing was naive CD4+ T cells from blood. These receptor sequences come from a man under 40 in good health.

This clone was picked up a small number of times. The V gene is TRBV15, the J gene TRBJ2-7; 9 positions agree with TRBD2. This CDR3 has 15 residues. Unmatched junction bases numbered 4, after V lost 0 bases and J lost 4 bases. CDR1 and CDR2 from the germline V gene are LNHNV and YYDKDF (reference sequence). In DNA form, the CDR3 reads TGTGCCACCAGCAGAGATGCTACTAGCGGGTACGAGCAGTACGTC. Translated: CATSRDATSGYEQYV.

This chain connects TRBV29-1 to TRBJ2-7; 8 positions match TRBD1. After removal of 5 bases from V and 3 bases from J, the junction contained 9 bases not matched to a gene. Germline CDR1 SQVTM, CDR2 ANQGSEA. This CDR3 has 14 amino acids. CDR3 sequence (DNA): TGCAGCGTTCCATCCGGACAGGGCCACTACGAGCAGTACTTC. It yields the protein CSVPSGQGHYEQYF.

This clone was detected many times. J is TRBJ2-7 and V is TRBV10-3; D call uncertain. The ends were cut back, 6 bases at V and 2 bases at J, with 11 bases in the middle. CDR3 length: 13 residues. Germline-derived CDR1 and CDR2 are ENHRY and SYGVKD. CDR3 sequence reads: CAIRDGRTYEQYV. The CDR3 coding sequence is TGTGCCATCAGAGATGGCCGCACCTACGAGCAGTACGTC.

This clone occurred a few times. The rearrangement links TRBV5-4 to TRBJ2-5; the D is unclear. V gave up 0 bases and J gave up 2 bases, with 5 bases separating them. The CDR3 contains 13 residues. Germline V gives CDR1 SGHNT, CDR2 YYREEE (reference sequence). CDR3 sequence: CASSLGQQETQYF. The CDR3 nucleotides read TGTGCCAGCAGCTTGGGCCAGCAAGAGACCCAGTACTTC.

Of note for this clone: At one end the junction does not follow the germline gene, possibly because of a read error. The genes are TRBV15 and TRBJ1-2; 7 bases agree with TRBD1. The CDR3 totals 13 residues. The germline gives CDR1 LNHNV, CDR2 YYDKDF (reference sequence). In nucleotides, the CDR3 is TGTGCCACCAGTAGAGGGGACAGCCATGGCTACACCTTC. It codes for CATSRGDSHGYTF.

The V and J genes are TRBV7-6 and TRBJ1-4, with TRBD1 as a possible D gene (5 bases). Germline V gene data show CDR1 as SGHVS and CDR2 as FNYEAQ. This CDR3 has 15 amino acids. V was pared by 5 bases and J by 8 bases, with 18 bases between. CDR3 region: CASSTATNGGEKLFF. Here the CDR3 DNA reads TGTGCCAGCAGCACCGCGACAAATGGGGGAGAAAAACTGTTTTTT.

V is TRBV9 and J is TRBJ2-5; TRBD2 agrees at 7 bases. Trimming cost V 0 bases and J 2 bases; bases outside gene matches: 7. This CDR3 region has 16 residues. Germline V lookup: CDR1 SGDLS, CDR2 YYNGEE. The CDR3 loop is CASSVVPAGLQETQYF. As DNA, the CDR3 is TGTGCCAGCAGCGTAGTCCCAGCGGGGCTACAAGAGACCCAGTACTTC.

This clone was seen ten or more times. The CDR3 sequence is CAISAASGTGDTQYF. The CDR3 region has the DNA TGTGCCATCAGTGCGGCTAGCGGGACGGGAGATACGCAGTATTTT. This sequence joins TRBV10-3 and TRBJ2-3; 9 bases line up with TRBD2. This CDR3 is 15 amino acids long. From germline, CDR1 is ENHRY and CDR2 SYGVKD. V trimming: 4 bases; J trimming: 5 bases; junction bases outside the gene matches: 7.

J is TRBJ2-1 and V is TRBV4-1, with D perhaps matching TRBD2 (6 bases). Germline V gene lookup returns CDR1 MGHRA and CDR2 YSYEKL. CDR3 size: 16 residues. The V end was cut by 2 bases, the J end by 3 bases, with 14 bases between. The CDR3 sequence: CASSQSGSLNYNEQFF. CDR3 bases: TGCGCCAGCAGCCAATCCGGGAGCTTGAACTACAATGAGCAGTTCTTC.

The genes are TRBV12-5 and TRBJ2-3; D unresolved. CDR1 is LGHNT and CDR2 is FRNRAP in the germline V gene. This CDR3 has 16 amino acids. V was shortened by 6 bases and J by 6 bases, with 22 bases between the two germline ends. The CDR3 sequence: CASGAPGVLGVDTQYF. The DNA of the CDR3 is TGTGCTAGTGGCGCCCCGGGCGTACTGGGTGTGGATACGCAGTATTTT.

V usage is TRBV7-9 and J usage is TRBJ2-1; 12 nucleotides line up with TRBD2. Looked up from germline, CDR1 is SEHNR and CDR2 is FQNEAQ (reference sequence). CDR3 length: 17 residues. The V gene end was trimmed by 5 bases and the J gene end by 4 bases; junction bases not matched to a gene: 9. As DNA, the CDR3 is TGTGCCAGCAGCCAAAGACTAGCGGGAGAAGCGTACAATGAGCAGTTCTTC. Encoded protein: CASSQRLAGEAYNEQFF.

The chain links TRBV19 to TRBJ1-2; 9 bases agree with TRBD1. Germline V lookup: CDR1 LNHDA, CDR2 SQIVND (reference sequence). V lost 5 bases to trimming and J lost 4 bases; unmatched junction nucleotides: 5. The CDR3 has 14 residues. CDR3 sequence: CASSVRDRAYGYTF. For the CDR3, the DNA is TGTGCCAGTAGTGTCAGGGACAGGGCCTATGGCTACACCTTC.

The DNA of the CDR3 is TGTGCCTGGAGGGTCCCCGGCGGGACGGATACGCAGTATTTT. Protein sequence: CAWRVPGGTDTQYF. The chain has TRBV30 and TRBJ2-3; tentatively, D is TRBD2 (6 bases). This CDR3 comprises 14 residues. Germline V lookup: CDR1 GTSNPN, CDR2 SVGIG (reference sequence). Trimming left V 3 bases short and J 6 bases short, with 16 bases between.

There are a few counts of this clone. This rearrangement joins TRBV19 to TRBJ2-3; D is perhaps TRBD2 (6 bases). The CDR3 has 14 residues. With 4 bases removed from V and 3 bases from J, the gap between germline ends came to 11 bases. In germline, CDR1 is LNHDA, CDR2 SQIVND (reference sequence). The CDR3 loop is CASSNPGETDTQYF. DNA of the CDR3: TGTGCCAGTAGTAACCCGGGAGAAACAGATACGCAGTATTTT.

This clone showed up just a few times. The gene calls are TRBV4-1 and TRBJ2-5; 11 bases are shared with TRBD2. V gave up 0 bases and J gave up 5 bases; unmatched junction bases: 5. In germline, CDR1 is MGHRA, CDR2 YSYEKL. CDR3 size: 16 residues. This chain's CDR3 is CASSQDGTSGRETQYF. In nucleotides, the CDR3 is TGCGCCAGCAGCCAAGACGGGACTAGCGGTCGGGAGACCCAGTACTTC.

This clone was seen a few times. The same CDR3 can be traced to other DNA sequences in this sample. The rearrangement links TRBV30 to TRBJ2-1; unclear D gene. In germline, CDR1 is GTSNPN, CDR2 SVGIG (reference sequence). The CDR3 extends over 11 amino acids. V was shortened by 0 bases and J by 7 bases, with 4 bases between the two germline ends. The CDR3 DNA reads as TGTGCCTGGAGTGTTCGGAATGAGCAGTTCTTC. It codes for CAWSVRNEQFF.

This clone was observed a few times. V and J are TRBV7-8 and TRBJ1-1, with TRBD1 as a possible D gene (5 bases). This CDR3 spans 15 amino acids. Trimming removed 7 bases from V and 1 base from J, with 16 bases in between. In germline, CDR1 is SGHVS, CDR2 FQNEAQ. The CDR3, as DNA: TGTGCCAGCACCTTTGCAGGGTGGGAGAACACTGAAGCTTTCTTT. Its translation is CASTFAGWENTEAFF.

This clone was counted between two and nine times. The chain recombines TRBV5-4 with TRBJ2-3; no definite D call. Per germline, CDR1 SGHNT and CDR2 YYREEE (reference sequence). The CDR3 is 14 amino acids. The germline V and J ends were trimmed by 2 bases and 1 base, with 8 bases remaining between them. CDR3 nucleotides: TGTGCCAGCAGCTTAGGTTACGGCACAGATACGCAGTATTTT. Protein product: CASSLGYGTDTQYF.

This CDR3 is CASSSDRRSGANVLTF. The CDR3 coding sequence is TGTGCCAGCAGCTCTGACAGAAGATCTGGGGCCAACGTCCTGACTTTC. This rearrangement joins TRBV7-2 to TRBJ2-6; possible D gene TRBD1, 5 bases. Trimming took 4 bases from V and 1 from J, leaving 11 bases between them. CDR3 size: 16 residues. The germline CDR1 and CDR2 sequences are SGHTA and FQGNSA.

This clone was observed a handful of times. The chain employs TRBV21-1 and TRBJ2-5. TRBV21-1 is a known pseudogene. The CDR3 loop spans 14 amino acids. CDR3 loop: CASSKWDRKETQYF. CDR3 DNA sequence: TGTGCCAGCAGCAAATGGGACCGCAAAGAGACCCAGTACTTC.

There are a few counts of this clone. The chain links TRBV20-1 to TRBJ2-5; 7 bases map to TRBD1. V dropped 6 bases and J dropped 5; count of bases not matched to a gene: 3. Germline assignment: CDR1 DFQATT and CDR2 SNEGSKA (reference sequence). The CDR3 has 11 residues. DNA for the CDR3: TGCAGTGCAAACAGGGGTGAGACCCAGTACTTC. The encoded protein is CSANRGETQYF.

This clone has only a few counts. Here the CDR3 reads CAISTDGNYGYTF. CDR3 DNA: TGTGCCATCAGCACGGACGGGAACTATGGCTACACCTTC. The chain links TRBV10-3 to TRBJ1-2; no definite D call. The V gene's germline CDR1 is ENHRY and CDR2 SYGVKD. CDR3 size: 13 residues. V dropped 6 bases and J dropped 2 bases, with 10 bases sitting between them.

The J gene is TRBJ1-1, the V gene TRBV18; 8 bases agree with TRBD1. Per germline, CDR1 KGHSH and CDR2 LQKENI. V was pared by 3 bases and J by 1 base, with 4 bases of the junction left unmatched. CDR3 length: 15 amino acids. CDR3 sequence: CASSPGQVPNTEAFF. In DNA, the CDR3 is TGTGCCAGCTCACCGGGACAGGTGCCGAACACTGAAGCTTTCTTT.

The genes are TRBV21-1 and TRBJ2-7; the D call TRBD1 from the table was never checked on the DNA. TRBV21-1 is designated a pseudogene. The CDR3 has 15 amino acids. CDR3 coding DNA: TGTGCCAGCAGCATTCCTTGGACAGGGTCGGGTGAGCAGTACTTC. Translating gives CASSIPWTGSGEQYF.